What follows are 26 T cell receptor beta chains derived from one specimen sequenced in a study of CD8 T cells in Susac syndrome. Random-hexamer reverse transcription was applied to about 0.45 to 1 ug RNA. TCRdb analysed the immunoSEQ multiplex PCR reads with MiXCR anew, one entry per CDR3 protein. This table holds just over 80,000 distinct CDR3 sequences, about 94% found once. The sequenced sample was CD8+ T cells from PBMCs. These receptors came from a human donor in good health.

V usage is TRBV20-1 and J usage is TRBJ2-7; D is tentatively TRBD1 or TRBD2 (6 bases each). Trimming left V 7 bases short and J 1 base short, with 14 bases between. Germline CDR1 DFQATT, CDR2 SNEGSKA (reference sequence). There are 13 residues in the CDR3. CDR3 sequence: CSGTALASYEQYV. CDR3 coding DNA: TGCAGTGGGACAGCTCTAGCGTCCTACGAGCAGTACGTC.

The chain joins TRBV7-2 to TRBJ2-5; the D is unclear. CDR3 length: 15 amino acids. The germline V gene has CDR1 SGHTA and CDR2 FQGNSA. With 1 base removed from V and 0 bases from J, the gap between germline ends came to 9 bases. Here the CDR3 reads CASSLEYQYQETQYF. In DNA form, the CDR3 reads TGTGCCAGCAGCTTAGAGTACCAGTACCAAGAGACCCAGTACTTC.

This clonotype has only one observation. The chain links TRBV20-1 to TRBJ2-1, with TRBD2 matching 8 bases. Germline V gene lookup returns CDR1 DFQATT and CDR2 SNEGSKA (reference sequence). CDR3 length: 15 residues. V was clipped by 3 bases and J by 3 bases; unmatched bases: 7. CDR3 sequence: CSARPWREDYNEQFF. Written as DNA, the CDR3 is TGCAGTGCTAGGCCCTGGCGGGAGGACTACAATGAGCAGTTCTTC.

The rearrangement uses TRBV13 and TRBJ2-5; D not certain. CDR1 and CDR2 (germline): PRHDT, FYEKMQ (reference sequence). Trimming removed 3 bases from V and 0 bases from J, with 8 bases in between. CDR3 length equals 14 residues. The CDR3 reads CASSFIGYQETQYF. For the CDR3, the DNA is TGTGCCAGCAGCTTTATAGGGTACCAAGAGACCCAGTACTTC. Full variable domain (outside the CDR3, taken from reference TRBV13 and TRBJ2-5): AAGVIQSPRHLIKEKRETATLKCYPIPRHDTVYWYQQGPGQDPQFLISFYEKMQSDKGSIPDRFSAQQFSDYHSELNMSSLELGDSALYFCASSFIGYQETQYFGPGTRLLVL.

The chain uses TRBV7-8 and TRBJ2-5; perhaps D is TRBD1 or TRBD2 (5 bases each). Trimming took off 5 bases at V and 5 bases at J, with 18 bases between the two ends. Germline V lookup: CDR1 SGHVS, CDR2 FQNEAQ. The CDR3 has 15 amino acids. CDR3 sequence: CASSPRQPWGETQYF. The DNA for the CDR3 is TGTGCCAGCAGCCCCCGTCAACCCTGGGGGGAGACCCAGTACTTC.

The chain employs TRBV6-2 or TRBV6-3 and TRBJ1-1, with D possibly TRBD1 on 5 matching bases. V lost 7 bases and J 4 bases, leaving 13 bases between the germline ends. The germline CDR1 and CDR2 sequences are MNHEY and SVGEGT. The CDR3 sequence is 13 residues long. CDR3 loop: CASIRAYATEAFF. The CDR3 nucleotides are TGTGCCAGCATCAGGGCGTACGCCACTGAAGCTTTCTTT.

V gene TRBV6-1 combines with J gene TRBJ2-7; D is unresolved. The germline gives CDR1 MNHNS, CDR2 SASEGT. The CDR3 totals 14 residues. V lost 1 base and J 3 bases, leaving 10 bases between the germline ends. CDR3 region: CASSEGSQLYEQYV. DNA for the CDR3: TGTGCCAGCAGTGAAGGCAGTCAACTCTACGAGCAGTACGTC.

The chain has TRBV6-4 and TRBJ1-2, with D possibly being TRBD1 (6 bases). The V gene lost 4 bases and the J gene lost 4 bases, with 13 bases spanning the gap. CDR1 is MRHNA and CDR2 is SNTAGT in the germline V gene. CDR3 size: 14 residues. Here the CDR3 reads CASSAAGDSYGYTF. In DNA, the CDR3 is TGTGCCAGCAGTGCCGCAGGGGATAGCTATGGCTACACCTTC.

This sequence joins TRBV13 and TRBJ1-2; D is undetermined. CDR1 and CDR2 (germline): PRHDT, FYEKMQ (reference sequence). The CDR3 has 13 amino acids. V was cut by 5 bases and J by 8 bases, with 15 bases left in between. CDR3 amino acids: CASSQIGVGGYTF. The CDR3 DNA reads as TGTGCCAGCAGCCAAATTGGGGTTGGAGGCTACACCTTC.

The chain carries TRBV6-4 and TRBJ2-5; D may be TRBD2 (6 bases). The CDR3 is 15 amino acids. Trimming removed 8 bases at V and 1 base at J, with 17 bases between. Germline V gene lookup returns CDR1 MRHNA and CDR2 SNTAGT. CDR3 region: CASGPKGLIQETQYF. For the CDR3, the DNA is TGTGCCAGCGGACCCAAGGGACTTATCCAAGAGACCCAGTACTTC.

The CDR3 protein is CASAVGGLGTDTQYF. DNA for the CDR3: TGTGCCAGCGCCGTCGGGGGCCTCGGCACAGATACGCAGTATTTT. The gene calls are TRBV7-2 and TRBJ2-3; D tentatively reads TRBD1 or TRBD2 (6 bases each). The CDR3 loop spans 15 amino acids. Deletions cut 8 bases from V and 1 base from J, with 16 bases between. CDR1 is SGHTA, CDR2 FQGNSA, per germline.

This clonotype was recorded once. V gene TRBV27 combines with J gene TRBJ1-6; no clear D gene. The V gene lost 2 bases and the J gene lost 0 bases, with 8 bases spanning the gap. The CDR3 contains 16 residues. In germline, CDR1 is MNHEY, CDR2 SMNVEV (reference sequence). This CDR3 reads CASSLVSGSYNSPLHF. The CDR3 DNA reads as TGTGCCAGCAGTTTAGTGTCTGGCTCCTATAATTCACCCCTCCACTTT.

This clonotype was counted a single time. This CDR3 reads CAWSVRWSAGERYEQYV. CDR3 bases: TGTGCCTGGAGTGTACGCTGGTCGGCGGGAGAAAGGTACGAGCAGTACGTC. This chain connects TRBV30 to TRBJ2-7; 7 bases align to TRBD2. Trimming removed 0 bases from V and 4 bases from J; junction bases left unmatched: 15. The CDR3 runs 17 residues. Germline V gene sequence: CDR1 GTSNPN, CDR2 SVGIG (reference sequence).

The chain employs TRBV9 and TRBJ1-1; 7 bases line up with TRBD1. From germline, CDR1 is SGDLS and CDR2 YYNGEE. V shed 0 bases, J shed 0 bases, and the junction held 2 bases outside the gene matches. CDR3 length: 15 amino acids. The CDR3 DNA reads TGTGCCAGCAGCGTAGGGACAGGCATGAACACTGAAGCTTTCTTT. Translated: CASSVGTGMNTEAFF.

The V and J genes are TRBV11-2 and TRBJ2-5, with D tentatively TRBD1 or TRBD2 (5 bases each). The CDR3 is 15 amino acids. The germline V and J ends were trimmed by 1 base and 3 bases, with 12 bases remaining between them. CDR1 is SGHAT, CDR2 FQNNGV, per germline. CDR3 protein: CASSLVGREKETQYF. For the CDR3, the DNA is TGTGCCAGCAGCTTAGTGGGCAGGGAGAAAGAGACCCAGTACTTC.

Here the CDR3 DNA reads TGTGCCAGCAGCCCCTACACATCGACAGGGGGTGGCTACACCTTC. This gives the protein CASSPYTSTGGGYTF. This rearrangement joins TRBV14 to TRBJ1-2, with 9 bases that match TRBD1. The V gene's germline CDR1 is SGHDN and CDR2 FVKESK. Losses at the gene ends were 4 bases for V and 7 bases for J; bases not matched to a gene: 10. The CDR3 is made up of 15 amino acids.

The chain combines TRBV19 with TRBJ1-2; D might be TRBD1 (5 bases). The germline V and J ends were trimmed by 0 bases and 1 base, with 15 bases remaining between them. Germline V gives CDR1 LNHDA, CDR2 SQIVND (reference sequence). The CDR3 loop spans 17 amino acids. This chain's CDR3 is CASSIDASRTYNYGYTF. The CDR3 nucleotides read TGTGCCAGTAGTATAGACGCCTCCAGGACATATAACTATGGCTACACCTTC.

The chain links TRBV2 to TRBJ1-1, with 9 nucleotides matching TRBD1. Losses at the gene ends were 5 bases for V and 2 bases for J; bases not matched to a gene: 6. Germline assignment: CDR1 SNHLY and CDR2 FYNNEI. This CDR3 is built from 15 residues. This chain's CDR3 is CASSPPGQGNTEAFF. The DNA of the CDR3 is TGTGCCAGCAGTCCACCGGGACAGGGAAACACTGAAGCTTTCTTT.

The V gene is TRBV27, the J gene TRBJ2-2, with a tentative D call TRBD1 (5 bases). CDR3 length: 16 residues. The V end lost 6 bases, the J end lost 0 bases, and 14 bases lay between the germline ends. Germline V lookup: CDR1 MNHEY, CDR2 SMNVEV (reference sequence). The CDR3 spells CASRGRWPTNTGELFF. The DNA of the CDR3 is TGTGCCAGCAGGGGGCGTTGGCCCACGAACACCGGGGAGCTGTTTTTT.

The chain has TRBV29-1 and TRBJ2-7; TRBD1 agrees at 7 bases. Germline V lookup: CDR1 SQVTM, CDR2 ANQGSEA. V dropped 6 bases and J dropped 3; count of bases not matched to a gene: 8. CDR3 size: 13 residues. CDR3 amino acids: CSVSPGQDYEQYF. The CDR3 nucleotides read TGCAGCGTCTCCCCCGGACAGGACTACGAGCAGTACTTC.

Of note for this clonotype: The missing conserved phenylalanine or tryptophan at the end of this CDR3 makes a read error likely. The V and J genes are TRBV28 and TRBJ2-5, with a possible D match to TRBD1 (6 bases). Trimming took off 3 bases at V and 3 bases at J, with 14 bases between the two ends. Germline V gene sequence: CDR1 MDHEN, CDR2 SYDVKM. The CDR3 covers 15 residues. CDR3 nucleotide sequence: TGTGCCAGCAGTTTTGAGCGGACAGCGAAAGAGACCCAGTACCTC. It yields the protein CASSFERTAKETQYL.

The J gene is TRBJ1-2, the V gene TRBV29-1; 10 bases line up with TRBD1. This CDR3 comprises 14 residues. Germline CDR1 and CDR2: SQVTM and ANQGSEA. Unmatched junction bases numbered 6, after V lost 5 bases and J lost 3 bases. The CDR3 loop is CSVRDRGMDYGYTF. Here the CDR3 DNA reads TGCAGCGTTCGGGACAGGGGTATGGACTATGGCTACACCTTC. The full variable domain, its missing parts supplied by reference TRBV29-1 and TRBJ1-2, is SAVISQKPSRDICQRGTSLTIQCQVDSQVTMMFWYRQQPGQSLTLIATANQGSEATYESGFVIDKFPISRPNLTFSTLTVSNMSPEDSSIYLCSVRDRGMDYGYTFGSGTRLTVV.

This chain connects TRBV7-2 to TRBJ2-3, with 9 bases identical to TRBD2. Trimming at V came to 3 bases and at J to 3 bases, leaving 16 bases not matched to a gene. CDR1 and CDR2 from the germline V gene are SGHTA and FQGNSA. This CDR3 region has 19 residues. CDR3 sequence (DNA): TGTGCCAGCAGCTTGGCGGGAGGGCCGGGGGACGATGCGACAGATACGCAGTATTTT. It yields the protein CASSLAGGPGDDATDTQYF.

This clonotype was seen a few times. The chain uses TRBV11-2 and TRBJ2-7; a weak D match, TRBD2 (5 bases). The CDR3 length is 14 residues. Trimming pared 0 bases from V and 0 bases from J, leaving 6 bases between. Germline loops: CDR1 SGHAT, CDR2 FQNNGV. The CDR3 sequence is CASSLEGSSYEQYV. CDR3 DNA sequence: TGTGCCAGCAGCTTAGAAGGGAGCTCCTACGAGCAGTACGTC.

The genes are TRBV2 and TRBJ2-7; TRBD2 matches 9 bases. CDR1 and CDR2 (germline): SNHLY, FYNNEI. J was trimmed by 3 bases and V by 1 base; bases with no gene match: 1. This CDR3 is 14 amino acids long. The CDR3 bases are TGTGCCAGCAGTGAAGGTAGCGGGAGCTACGAGCAGTACGTC. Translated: CASSEGSGSYEQYV.

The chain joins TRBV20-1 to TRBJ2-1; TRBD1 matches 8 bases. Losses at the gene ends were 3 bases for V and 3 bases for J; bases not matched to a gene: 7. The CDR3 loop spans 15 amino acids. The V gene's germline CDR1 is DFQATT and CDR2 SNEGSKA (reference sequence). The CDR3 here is CSARNRDRSYNEQFF. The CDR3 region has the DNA TGCAGTGCTAGGAACCGGGACAGGAGCTACAATGAGCAGTTCTTC.